One and the same sample provided the 8 T cell receptor beta chains below, sequenced in a study of beta chain features in type 1 diabetes. Study-level findings and limits: Significant though moderate, a shortening of TCRB CDR3s appeared in all four CD4+ subsets of Type 1 diabetes patients.

Every bit of the isolated RNA underwent reverse transcription, so sequencing read expressed TCRB transcripts. Here immunoSEQ multiplex PCR was the method, and the copy in TCRdb shows in-frame clones only, minus some. The sample shows tens of thousands of clones, approximately 50% of them seen only once. Their specific antigens are unknown. The sequencing sample was made of central memory CD4+ T cells from blood. These receptor sequences come from a man aged 30 to 39 with type 1 diabetes.

The chain couples TRBV5-1 to TRBJ2-2; D might be TRBD1 (5 bases). The CDR3 consists of 15 residues. V was pared by 4 bases and J by 6 bases, with 16 bases between. In germline, CDR1 is SGHRS, CDR2 YFSETQ. CDR3 sequence: CASSPKGQVAGELFF. The DNA of the CDR3 is TGCGCCAGCAGCCCGAAGGGGCAAGTCGCCGGGGAGCTGTTTTTT.

The rearrangement links TRBV15 to TRBJ1-2; TRBD1 aligns across 8 bases. Trimming took 4 bases from V and 2 from J; bases not matched to a gene: 6. The CDR3 runs 15 residues. Germline-derived CDR1 and CDR2 are LNHNV and YYDKDF (reference sequence). This chain's CDR3 is CATSTGRGRNYGYTF. In DNA, the CDR3 is TGTGCCACCAGCACGGGCAGGGGGCGCAACTATGGCTACACCTTC. The full variable domain, its missing parts supplied by reference TRBV15 and TRBJ1-2, is DAMVIQNPRYQVTQFGKPVTLSCSQTLNHNVMYWYQQKSSQAPKLLFHYYDKDFNNEADTPDNFQSRRPNTSFCFLDIRSPGLGDTAMYLCATSTGRGRNYGYTFGSGTRLTVV.

V is TRBV5-1 and J is TRBJ2-3; 11 bases map to TRBD2. CDR1 is SGHRS, CDR2 YFSETQ, per germline. V shed 4 bases and J 6 bases; nucleotides not matched to a gene: 7. The CDR3 consists of 15 residues. In DNA form, the CDR3 reads TGCGCCAGCAGCCTTAGCGGGAGGGTCGGTGATACGCAGTATTTT. Residues: CASSLSGRVGDTQYF.

This clone was counted only a few times. The chain recombines TRBV14 with TRBJ1-1, with D unresolved. V lost 0 bases to trimming and J lost 1 base, with 12 bases between them. CDR3 length: 16 residues. The germline gives CDR1 SGHDN, CDR2 FVKESK. CDR3 nucleotide sequence: TGTGCCAGCAGCCAAGAAGAAAAGCTCACGAACACTGAAGCTTTCTTT. Translation: CASSQEEKLTNTEAFF.

J is TRBJ1-4 and V is TRBV7-6; tentatively, D is TRBD1 (5 bases). The CDR3 consists of 17 residues. In germline, CDR1 is SGHVS, CDR2 FNYEAQ. V gave up 5 bases and J gave up 0 bases, with 16 bases separating them. The CDR3: CASSLRSGGATNEKLFF. The DNA of the CDR3 is TGTGCCAGCAGCCTCAGGTCCGGGGGGGCAACTAATGAAAAACTGTTTTTT.

This chain uses TRBV28 with TRBJ2-5; 8 bases line up with TRBD2. The assigned J gene may be wrong: the sequence end matches TRBJ2-7 better. The length of the CDR3 is 12 residues. In germline, CDR1 is MDHEN, CDR2 SYDVKM. This chain's CDR3 is CASTAGGHEQYF. The CDR3 DNA is TGTGCCAGCACCGCGGGGGGACACGAGCAGTACTTC.

This sequence joins TRBV7-9 and TRBJ2-5; D is unclear. The CDR3 runs 11 residues. The V end lost 5 bases, the J end lost 5 bases, and 6 bases lay between the germline ends. Germline V gene lookup returns CDR1 SEHNR and CDR2 FQNEAQ (reference sequence). DNA of the CDR3: TGTGCCAGCAGCCCCCGGGAGACCCAGTACTTC. Translation: CASSPRETQYF.

The rearrangement uses TRBV25-1 and TRBJ2-1, with 14 bases lining up with TRBD2. The CDR3 contains 15 residues. Germline CDR1 is MGHDK and CDR2 is SYGVNS. Losses at the gene ends were 3 bases for V and 9 bases for J; bases not matched to a gene: 4. The CDR3 region is CASSDHGLAGGEQFF. The DNA for the CDR3 is TGTGCCAGCAGTGACCACGGACTAGCGGGAGGTGAGCAGTTCTTC.